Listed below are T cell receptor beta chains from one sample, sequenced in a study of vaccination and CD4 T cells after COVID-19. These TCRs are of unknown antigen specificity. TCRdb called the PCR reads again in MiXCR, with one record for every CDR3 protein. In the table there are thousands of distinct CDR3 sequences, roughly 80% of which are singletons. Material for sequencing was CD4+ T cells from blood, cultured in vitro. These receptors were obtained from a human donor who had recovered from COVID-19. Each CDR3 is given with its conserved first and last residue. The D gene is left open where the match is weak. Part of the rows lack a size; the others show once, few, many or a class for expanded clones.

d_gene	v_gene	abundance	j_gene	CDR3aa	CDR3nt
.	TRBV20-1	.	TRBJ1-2	CSAARGNYGYTF	TGCAGTGCTGCTAGGGGTAACTATGGCTACACCTTC
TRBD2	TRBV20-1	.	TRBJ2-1	CSARAPGTSGGYNEQFF	TGCAGTGCTAGAGCGCCCGGGACTAGCGGGGGGTACAATGAGCAGTTCTTC
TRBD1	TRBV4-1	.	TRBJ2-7	CASSQVSGQTYEQYF	TGCGCCAGCAGCCAAGTTTCGGGACAGACCTACGAGCAGTACTTC
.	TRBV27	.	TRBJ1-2	CASSPFDRPLYGYTF	TGTGCCAGCAGTCCCTTTGACAGGCCCCTCTATGGCTACACCTTC
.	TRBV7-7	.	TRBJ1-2	CASSPLRGPTPSNYGYTF	TGTGCCAGCAGCCCCCTTCGGGGACCGACGCCCTCTAACTATGGCTACACCTTC
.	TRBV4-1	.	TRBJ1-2	CASTLIGGSGYTF	TGCGCCAGCACACTTATAGGGGGAAGTGGCTACACCTTC
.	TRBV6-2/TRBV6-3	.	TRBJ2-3	CASSQVGGYTDTQYF	TGTGCCAGCAGCCAAGTCGGGGGTTACACAGATACGCAGTATTTT
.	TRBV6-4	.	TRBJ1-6	CASSRVGGSPLHF	TGTGCCAGCAGTCGGGTCGGGGGTTCACCCCTCCACTTT
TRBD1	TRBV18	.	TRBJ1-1	CASSPGQGGEAFF	TGTGCCAGCTCACCGGGACAGGGGGGTGAAGCTTTCTTT
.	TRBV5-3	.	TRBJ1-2	CASSKYTGKGGYTF	TGTGCCAGCAGCAAATACACAGGGAAAGGTGGCTACACCTTC
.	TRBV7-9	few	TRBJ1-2	CASSPLGDGDGYTF	TGTGCCAGCAGCCCACTTGGGGACGGAGATGGCTACACCTTC
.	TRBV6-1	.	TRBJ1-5	CASSRTGKDQPQHF	TGTGCCAGCAGTCGAACAGGGAAGGATCAGCCCCAGCATTTT
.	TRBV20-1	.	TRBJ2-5	CSATSPADPSETQYF	TGCAGTGCTACCAGCCCCGCGGACCCAAGTGAGACCCAGTACTTC
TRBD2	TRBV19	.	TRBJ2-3	CASSISSGGETDTQYF	TGTGCCAGTAGTATCTCCAGCGGGGGGGAAACAGATACGCAGTATTTT
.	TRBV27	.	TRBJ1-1	CASSLGPNRGVRGRRTEAFF	TGTGCCAGCAGTTTAGGCCCTAATCGCGGCGTAAGGGGCAGACGAACTGAAGCTTTCTTT
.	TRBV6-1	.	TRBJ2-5	CASSGFPNRETQYF	TGTGCCAGCAGTGGGTTTCCTAACCGAGAGACCCAGTACTTC
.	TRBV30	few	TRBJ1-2	CAWGNRVLGYTF	TGTGCCTGGGGGAACAGGGTCCTTGGCTACACCTTC
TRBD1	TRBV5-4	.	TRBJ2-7	CASSSTGTYEQYF	TGTGCCAGCAGCTCGACAGGGACCTACGAGCAGTACTTC
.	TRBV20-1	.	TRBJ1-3	CSASPNSGNTIYF	TGCAGTGCTAGCCCCAACTCTGGAAACACCATATATTTT
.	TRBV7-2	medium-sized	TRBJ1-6	CASSASSRGSSPLHF	TGTGCCAGCAGTGCGTCCTCCAGGGGTTCTTCACCCCTCCACTTT
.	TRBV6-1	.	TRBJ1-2	CASSSGNRLYGYTF	TGTGCCAGCAGCTCAGGGAATCGACTCTATGGCTACACCTTC
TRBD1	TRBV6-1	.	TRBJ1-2	CASSVTGGISNYGYTF	TGTGCCAGCAGTGTAACAGGGGGCATTAGCAACTATGGCTACACCTTC
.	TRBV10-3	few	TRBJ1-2	CAISGASGENYGYTF	TGTGCCATCAGCGGCGCTTCAGGGGAAAACTATGGCTACACCTTC
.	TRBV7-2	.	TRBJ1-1	CASSFGAGTEAFF	TGTGCCAGCAGCTTTGGCGCCGGCACTGAAGCTTTCTTT
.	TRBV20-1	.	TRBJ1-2	CSARDHPLYGYTF	TGCAGTGCTAGAGATCATCCTCTCTATGGCTACACCTTC
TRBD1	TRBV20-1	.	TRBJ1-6	CSARFWTGDNSPLHF	TGCAGTGCTAGATTTTGGACAGGCGATAATTCACCCCTCCACTTT
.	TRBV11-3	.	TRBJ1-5	CASSPQGALDSNQPQHF	TGTGCCAGCAGCCCCCAGGGAGCCCTCGATAGCAATCAGCCCCAGCATTTT
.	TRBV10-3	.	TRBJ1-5	CAISDQGGNQPQHF	TGTGCCATCAGTGACCAAGGGGGCAATCAGCCCCAGCATTTT
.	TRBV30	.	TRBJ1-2	CAWSLWYGYTF	TGTGCCTGGAGTCTGTGGTATGGCTACACCTTC
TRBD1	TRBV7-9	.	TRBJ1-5	CASSLDRVTQPQHF	TGTGCCAGCAGCCTCGACAGGGTAACTCAGCCCCAGCATTTT
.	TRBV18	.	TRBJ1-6	CASSPAGYNSPLHF	TGTGCCAGCTCACCTGCAGGCTATAATTCACCCCTCCACTTT
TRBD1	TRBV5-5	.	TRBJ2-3	CASSLLQGADTQYF	TGCGCCAGCAGCTTGCTACAGGGGGCAGATACGCAGTATTTT
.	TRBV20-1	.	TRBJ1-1	CSAIPAENTEAFF	TGCAGTGCCATTCCCGCAGAGAACACTGAAGCTTTCTTT
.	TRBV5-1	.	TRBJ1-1	CASKSLGDTEAFF	TGCGCCAGCAAGTCGTTGGGAGACACTGAAGCTTTCTTT
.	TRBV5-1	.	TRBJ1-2	CASSLEGQTYGYTF	TGCGCCAGCAGCTTGGAAGGACAGACCTATGGCTACACCTTC
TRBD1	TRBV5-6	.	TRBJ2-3	CASSRGTGSTDTQYF	TGTGCCAGCAGCCGAGGGACAGGAAGCACAGATACGCAGTATTTT